This T cell receptor beta chain was captured by sequencing in a study of T-cell memory formation after mild COVID-19. Study findings and constraints: Day 15 to 85 contracting clones showed balanced CD4/CD8; later expanders leaned CD4+. Among CD4+ contracting clones, most were CM and EM, and CD8+ ones EMRA.

TCRdb processed the 5' RACE reads anew with MiXCR; each CDR3 protein has one entry. Of 200,000 or so distinct CDR3 sequences detected, 9% to 10% appear once; the ten largest clones hold roughly 4%. V lost 2 bases and J lost 10, with 9 bases in between. In germline, CDR1 is ENHRY, CDR2 SYGVKD. The length of the CDR3 is 12 residues. Regarding this clonotype: The antigen remains undetermined.

Sequenced sample: PBMCs or a T cell subset sorted from them (not recorded which). The clonotype was recovered from a man aged 18-30 years who had mild COVID-19 (a few samples of this study predate the infection). Cell type and time point are not known. V usage is TRBV10-3 and J usage is TRBJ1-5; D may be TRBD1 (5 bases). The DNA of the CDR3 is TGTGCCATCAGTGAGGGTCAGGGTCCCCAGCATTTT. Translated: CAISEGQGPQHF.